This TCR beta chain was retrieved from a study of OX40 agonist ivuxolimab in advanced cancers. The repertoire was sequenced with immunoSEQ multiplex PCR; TCRdb's copy has only in-frame clones and lacks some. Of about 71,000 clones detected, around nine tenths appear once; the ten largest clones hold approximately 2.1%. The CDR3 sequence is 16 residues long. J lost 4 bases, V lost 5 bases, and 10 bases had no gene match. In germline, CDR1 is SGHNT, CDR2 YENEEA. This sequence originates from an adult with an advanced solid tumor such as melanoma, head and neck, liver or kidney cancer. The chain employs TRBV11-3 and TRBJ2-1; TRBD2 matches 8 bases. Here the sequenced sample was CD4+ or CD8+ T cells sorted from blood, taken in a trial of the OX40 agonist ivuxolimab. The DNA for the CDR3 is TGTGCCAGCAGCCCTGAGTTAGCGGGATCTTACAATGAGCAGTTCTTC. It codes for CASSPELAGSYNEQFF.